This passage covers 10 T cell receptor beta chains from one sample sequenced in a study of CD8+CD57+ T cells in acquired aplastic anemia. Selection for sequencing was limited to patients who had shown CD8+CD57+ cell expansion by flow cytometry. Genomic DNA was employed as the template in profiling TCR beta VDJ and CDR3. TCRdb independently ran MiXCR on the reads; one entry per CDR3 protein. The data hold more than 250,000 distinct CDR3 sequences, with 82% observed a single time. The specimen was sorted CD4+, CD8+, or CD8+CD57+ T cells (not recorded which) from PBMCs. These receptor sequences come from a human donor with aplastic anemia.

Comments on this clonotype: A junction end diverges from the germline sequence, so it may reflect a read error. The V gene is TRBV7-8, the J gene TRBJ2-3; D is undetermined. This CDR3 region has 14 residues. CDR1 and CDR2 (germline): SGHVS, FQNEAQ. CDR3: CASSPARDQHTFDF. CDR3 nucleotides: TGTGCCAGCAGCCCTGCAAGAGATCAGCATACGTTCGATTTT.

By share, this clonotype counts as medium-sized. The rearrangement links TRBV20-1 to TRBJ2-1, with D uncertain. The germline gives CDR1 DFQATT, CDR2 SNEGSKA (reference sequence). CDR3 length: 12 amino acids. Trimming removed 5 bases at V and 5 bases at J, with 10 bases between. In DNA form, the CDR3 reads TGCAGTGCTGACGCCCAGAACAATGAGCAGTTCTTC. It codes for CSADAQNNEQFF.

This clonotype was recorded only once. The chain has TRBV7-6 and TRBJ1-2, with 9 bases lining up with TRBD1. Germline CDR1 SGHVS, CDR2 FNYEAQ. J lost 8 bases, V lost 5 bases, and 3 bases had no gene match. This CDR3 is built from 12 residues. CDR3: CASSPDRGGYTF. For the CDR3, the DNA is TGTGCCAGCAGCCCAGACAGGGGGGGCTACACCTTC.

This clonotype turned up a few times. Written as DNA, the CDR3 is TGTGCCAGCAGCTTTACTAGAGCCGGGGGGAGCGATGAGCAGTTCTTC. It codes for CASSFTRAGGSDEQFF. The genes are TRBV5-4 and TRBJ2-1; 7 bases align to TRBD2. Unmatched junction bases numbered 13, after V lost 2 bases and J lost 8 bases. The CDR3 totals 16 residues. The germline V gene has CDR1 SGHNT and CDR2 YYREEE (reference sequence).

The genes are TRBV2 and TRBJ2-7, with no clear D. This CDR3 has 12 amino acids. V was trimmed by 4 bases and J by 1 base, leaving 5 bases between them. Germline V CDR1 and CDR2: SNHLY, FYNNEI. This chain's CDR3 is CASSVASYEQYF. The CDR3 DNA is TGTGCCAGCAGTGTGGCTTCCTACGAGCAGTACTTC.

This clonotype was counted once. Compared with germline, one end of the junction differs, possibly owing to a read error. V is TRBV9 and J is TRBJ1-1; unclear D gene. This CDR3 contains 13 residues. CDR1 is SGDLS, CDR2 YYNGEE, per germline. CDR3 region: CASSVVSSSDAFF. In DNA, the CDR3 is TGTGCCAGCAGCGTAGTTAGCAGTTCTGATGCTTTCTTT.

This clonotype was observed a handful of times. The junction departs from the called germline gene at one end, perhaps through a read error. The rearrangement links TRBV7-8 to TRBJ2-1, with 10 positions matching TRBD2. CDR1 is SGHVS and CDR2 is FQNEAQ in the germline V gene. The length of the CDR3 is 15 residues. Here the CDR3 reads CASSIAGGPYTQYFF. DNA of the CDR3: TGTGCCAGCAGCATAGCGGGAGGACCCTATACGCAGTATTTCTTC.

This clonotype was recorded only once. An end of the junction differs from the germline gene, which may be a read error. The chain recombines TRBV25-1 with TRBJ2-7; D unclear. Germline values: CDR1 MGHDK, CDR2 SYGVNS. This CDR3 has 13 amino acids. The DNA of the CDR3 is TGTACCAGCAGTCAATTTGTGGCAGACGAGCAGTACTTC. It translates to CTSSQFVADEQYF.

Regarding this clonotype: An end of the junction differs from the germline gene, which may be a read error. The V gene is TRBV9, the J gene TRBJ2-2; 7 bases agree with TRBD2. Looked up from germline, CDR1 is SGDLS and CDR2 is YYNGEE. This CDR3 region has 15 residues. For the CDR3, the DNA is TGTGCCAGCAGCGACCGGGGAGGGAGCACCGGGAAGCTGTTTTTT. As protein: CASSDRGGSTGKLFF.

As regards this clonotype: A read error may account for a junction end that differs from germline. The CDR3, as DNA: TGTGCCAGCAGCCCAGCAGGGGGTCACACCATGCAGTTTTTT. Its protein is CASSPAGGHTMQFF. This chain uses TRBV7-4 with TRBJ2-3, with TRBD1 matching 7 bases. The CDR3 runs to 14 residues. The germline V gene has CDR1 SGHVT and CDR2 SQSDAQ.